Sequencing of this T cell receptor (beta chain) was carried out in a study of blood T cell repertoires in COVID-19. For the study at large: Researchers got acute and convalescent COVID-19 samples from the United States, Italy and Spain. In each case, the material was cDNA or gDNA derived from T cells, B-cell-depleted T cells, or PBMCs.

As handled by the study authors: Nucleated cell counts were estimated from reference gene primer amplification. Generated by immunoSEQ multiplex PCR, the TCRdb table keeps only in-frame clones and is missing some. V and J calls and clone size are copied from that table; D and trimming were computed from the DNA. The sample has about 74,000 clones; over 85% are singletons. CDR1 and CDR2 (germline): GTSNPN, SVGIG (reference sequence). The V segment lost 0 bases and the J segment 6 bases; nucleotides outside the gene matches: 1. This CDR3 spans 13 amino acids. The receptor's source is a human donor in a cohort sampled during active COVID-19. Specimen: peripheral blood. The chain employs TRBV30 and TRBJ2-2; TRBD1 aligns across 7 bases. The CDR3 region is CAWSVQGSGELFF. CDR3 bases: TGTGCCTGGAGTGTACAGGGGTCCGGGGAGCTGTTTTTT.